This TCR beta chain was found in a study of blood T cells in healthy people across ages. Study results and caveats: Getting older went along with TCR beta diversity per million T cells dropping roughly linearly. For the donors, CMV status was unknown and possibly confounded expanded clonotype changes.

The V gene's germline CDR1 is SGHRS and CDR2 YFSETQ. The CDR3 consists of 16 residues. Note on this clonotype: Its antigen is not known.

Combining a sample-barcoded 5' primer with a J-beta primer mix, a second PCR ran for roughly 6 to 12 cycles. Paired-end reads containing CDR3 totaled no fewer than 2.5 million for each sample. Each CDR3 protein gets one entry after TCRdb re-called the 5' RACE reads with MiXCR. This table has 600,000 to 1,000,000 distinct CDR3 sequences, roughly 60% appearing once. The donors, all healthy, were Caucasians living in Russia, aged about 6 to 90. This receptor was obtained from a man aged 25 to 40 in good health. The chain uses TRBV5-1 and TRBJ2-7, with no clear D. The DNA end favors TRBJ2-5, so the J call may be wrong. Specimen: blood. CDR3 bases: TGCGCCAGCAGCTTGGGGGCAAACCCACGTGTGGAGACCCAGTACTTC. Its protein product is CASSLGANPRVETQYF.